This passage covers 9 T cell receptor beta chains from one sample sequenced in a study of shared clonotypes between healthy human individuals (dated by TCRdb to 2020 to 2022). CD8 naive samples consisted of CD45RO-negative cells that were positively selected for CCR7, yielding a CD45RA+CCR7+ population without TemRA cells. Libraries were constructed by the immunoSEQ multiplex PCR assay. TCRdb took over this immuneACCESS table, retaining in-frame rearrangements with V and J assigned. Such tables are incomplete; in checked studies, under half of the missing clones stem from an unresolved V gene, and the remainder is unexplained. This sample has about 2,200,000 clones in its table, and 85% to 95% of those were observed once. The ten largest clones capture more than 1.5% of the sample. The material sequenced was naive CD8+ T cells from PBMCs. The sample's cell subset or site label, decoded: CD45RA+CCR7+. Every receptor here comes from a man aged 18 to 30 in good health. Some clones in this sample may be carry-over from other donors' samples.

The chain links TRBV9 to TRBJ1-4, with a weak D call TRBD1 (6 bases). V was shortened by 4 bases and J by 8 bases, with 15 bases between the two germline ends. CDR1 and CDR2 from the germline V gene are SGDLS and YYNGEE. The CDR3 runs 14 residues. The CDR3 spells CASSPQGRSEKLFF. DNA of the CDR3: TGTGCCAGCAGCCCACAGGGCCGGTCGGAAAAACTGTTTTTT.

This sequence joins TRBV7-8 and TRBJ1-4, with D perhaps TRBD1 (6 bases). V lost 5 bases to trimming and J lost 5 bases, with 18 bases between them. The CDR3 runs to 16 residues. The germline V gene has CDR1 SGHVS and CDR2 FQNEAQ. CDR3 loop: CASSVKGHRENEKLFF. DNA for the CDR3: TGTGCCAGCAGCGTGAAGGGACACCGGGAGAATGAAAAACTGTTTTTT.

As DNA, the CDR3 is TGTGCCAGCAGGACAGGTTCCGAGCAGTACTTC. It is translated as CASRTGSEQYF. The J gene is TRBJ2-7, the V gene TRBV2; D possibly corresponds to TRBD1 (6 bases). V gave up 6 bases and J gave up 6 bases, with 9 bases separating them. The CDR3 covers 11 residues. Germline V gives CDR1 SNHLY, CDR2 FYNNEI.

V is TRBV4-3 and J is TRBJ2-1; perhaps D is TRBD1 or TRBD2 (5 bases each). V was clipped by 7 bases and J by 6 bases, with 19 bases between them. Germline CDR1 and CDR2: LGHNA and YSLEER. This CDR3 region has 15 residues. As DNA, the CDR3 is TGCGCCAGCACCCCCCGGGTATGGGACCGCAATGAGCAGTTCTTC. It specifies CASTPRVWDRNEQFF.

The chain recombines TRBV5-1 with TRBJ2-1; tentatively, D is TRBD1 or TRBD2 (6 bases each). CDR1 and CDR2 from the germline V gene are SGHRS and YFSETQ. This CDR3 is 14 amino acids long. V gave up 5 bases and J gave up 5 bases, with 14 bases separating them. The CDR3 DNA is TGCGCCAGCAGGGGGGCGGAGGGACACAATGAGCAGTTCTTC. Its protein is CASRGAEGHNEQFF.

This chain connects TRBV7-8 to TRBJ2-1; 10 bases are a match to TRBD1. V shed 5 bases, J shed 5 bases, and the junction held 3 bases outside the gene matches. CDR1 and CDR2 (germline): SGHVS, FQNEAQ. The CDR3 is made up of 14 amino acids. CDR3 DNA: TGTGCCAGCAGCACCGGACAGGGGGACAATGAGCAGTTCTTC. Its translation: CASSTGQGDNEQFF.

The chain uses TRBV7-3 and TRBJ2-1, with D possibly matching TRBD2 (6 bases). CDR1 is SGHTA and CDR2 is FQGTGA in the germline V gene. There are 15 residues in the CDR3. Trimming left V 6 bases short and J 7 bases short, with 19 bases between. In DNA form, the CDR3 reads TGTGCCAGCAGTCCGAATGGGGGGAGTTTGAATGAGCAGTTCTTC. Its translation is CASSPNGGSLNEQFF.

This clone was seen only a few times. V gene TRBV7-9 combines with J gene TRBJ1-1, with D possibly being TRBD1 (5 bases). V was pared by 3 bases and J by 1 base, with 15 bases between. The CDR3 is made up of 16 amino acids. CDR1 is SEHNR, CDR2 FQNEAQ, per germline (reference sequence). DNA of the CDR3: TGTGCCAGCAGCTTTGAGTTCAGGGTTTCGAACACTGAAGCTTTCTTT. This encodes CASSFEFRVSNTEAFF.

The chain couples TRBV28 to TRBJ2-7; no definite D call. Germline V lookup: CDR1 MDHEN, CDR2 SYDVKM. This CDR3 has 14 amino acids. V lost 4 bases and J 0 bases, leaving 10 bases between the germline ends. CDR3 loop: CASSYLPSSYEQYF. In DNA form, the CDR3 reads TGTGCCAGCAGTTACCTACCATCCTCCTACGAGCAGTACTTC. Together with reference TRBV28 and TRBJ2-7, the CDR3 gives the full variable domain: DVKVTQSSRYLVKRTGEKVFLECVQDMDHENMFWYRQDPGLGLRLIYFSYDVKMKEKGDIPEGYSVSREKKERFSLILESASTNQTSMYLCASSYLPSSYEQYFGPGTRLTVT.